This T cell receptor (beta chain) was retrieved from a study of shared clonotypes between healthy human individuals. The overall study: Three plates each covered CD4 naive and memory; CD8 naive two, CD8 memory one. Study conclusions and caveats: Between several donors, naive CD4 clonotypes were shared at a level of about 5%.

A note on this clone: Its antigen is currently unknown.

The CDR3 extends over 11 amino acids. V was clipped by 8 bases and J by 3 bases, with 8 bases between them. From germline, CDR1 is GTSNPN and CDR2 SVGIG (reference sequence). The assay was run at deep level. The table came from immunoSEQ multiplex PCR; TCRdb's copy has only in-frame clones and leaves some out. The sample consists of about 2 million clones, roughly 94% of them appearing once. CD45RO-negative cells were positively selected for CCR7, leaving out terminally differentiated effector memory CD45RA+ cells. The chain uses TRBV30 and TRBJ1-5, with unresolved D. The receptor's source is a man between 18 and 35 years old in good health. Sequencing used naive CD8+ T cells sorted from blood. CDR3 amino acids: CAPKPNQPQHF. The CDR3 nucleotides are TGTGCCCCCAAACCCAATCAGCCCCAGCATTTT. The full variable domain, rest sourced from reference TRBV30 and TRBJ1-5, is SQTIHQWPATLVQPVGSPLSLECTVEGTSNPNLYWYRQAAGRGLQLLFYSVGIGQISSEVPQNLSASRPQDRQFILSSKKLLLSDSGFYLCAPKPNQPQHFGDGTRLSIL.